This entry lists 23 T cell receptor beta chains sequenced from one sample in a study of shared clonotypes between healthy human individuals. The data were produced by immunoSEQ multiplex PCR, yet TCRdb's version contains in-frame clones alone and is incomplete. This sample has 2 million to 3 million clones; more than 85% occur once, and the top ten carry around 0.37%. The material sequenced was naive CD4+ T cells from PBMCs. As to subset: CD45RA+ positively selected. The receptors stem from a man younger than 35 in good health. Some clones in this sample may be carry-over from other donors' samples.

V and J are TRBV6-1 and TRBJ2-5; no clear D gene. The CDR3 is 14 residues long. Per germline, CDR1 MNHNS and CDR2 SASEGT. Trimming pared 1 base from V and 5 bases from J, leaving 11 bases between. In DNA form, the CDR3 reads TGTGCCAGCAGTGAAGTCGGCGGCTACGAGACCCAGTACTTC. It translates to CASSEVGGYETQYF.

V is TRBV5-6 and J is TRBJ2-2, with 7 positions matching TRBD2. CDR3 length equals 17 residues. With 3 bases clipped from V and 4 bases from J, the junction kept 12 bases outside the gene matches. Germline lookup yields CDR1 SGHDT and CDR2 YYEEEE. This chain's CDR3 is CASSSRAASGPTGELFF. The DNA of the CDR3 is TGTGCCAGCAGCTCCCGGGCGGCTAGCGGACCCACCGGGGAGCTGTTTTTT.

V usage is TRBV25-1 and J usage is TRBJ2-2; D may match TRBD1 or TRBD2 (5 bases each). Germline V gene sequence: CDR1 MGHDK, CDR2 SYGVNS. V was pared by 2 bases and J by 4 bases, with 11 bases between. This CDR3 has 15 residues. The chain's CDR3 is CASSERGPSTGELFF. The DNA for the CDR3 is TGTGCCAGCAGTGAACGGGGACCCAGCACCGGGGAGCTGTTTTTT. Filled out from reference TRBV25-1 and TRBJ2-2, the complete variable domain reads EADIYQTPRYLVIGTGKKITLECSQTMGHDKMYWYQQDPGMELHLIHYSYGVNSTEKGDLSSESTVSRIRTEHFPLTLESARPSHTSQYLCASSERGPSTGELFFGEGSRLTVL.

The rearrangement joins TRBV6-4 to TRBJ1-2; 7 bases line up with TRBD1. The CDR3 runs to 15 residues. Germline loops: CDR1 MRHNA, CDR2 SNTAGT. V was clipped by 5 bases and J by 4 bases; unmatched bases: 10. The CDR3 region has the DNA TGTGCCAGCAGTCGCAACAGGGGCGGAATCTATGGCTACACCTTC. Its protein is CASSRNRGGIYGYTF.

V and J are TRBV7-8 and TRBJ2-6; TRBD1 or TRBD2 may be the D gene (5 bases each). The germline V and J ends were trimmed by 5 bases and 3 bases, with 11 bases remaining between them. Per the germline V gene, CDR1 is SGHVS and CDR2 is FQNEAQ. The length of the CDR3 is 15 residues. The chain's CDR3 is CASSVTGLGANVLTF. CDR3 sequence (DNA): TGTGCCAGCAGCGTTACAGGACTTGGGGCCAACGTCCTGACTTTC. The full variable domain, in which reference TRBV7-8 and TRBJ2-6 provide the parts outside the CDR3, is GAGVSQSPRYKVAKRGQDVALRCDPISGHVSLFWYQQALGQGPEFLTYFQNEAQLDKSGLPSDRFFAERPEGSVSTLKIQRTQQEDSAVYLCASSVTGLGANVLTFGAGSRLTVL.

V is TRBV11-2 and J is TRBJ1-1; D remains unclear. Germline V gene sequence: CDR1 SGHAT, CDR2 FQNNGV. The V gene lost 4 bases and the J gene lost 1 base, with 13 bases spanning the gap. CDR3 length: 15 residues. The CDR3 protein is CASSSHHRANTEAFF. DNA of the CDR3: TGTGCCAGCAGCTCGCACCACCGGGCGAACACTGAAGCTTTCTTT.

The genes are TRBV11-2 and TRBJ1-4, with 8 bases that match TRBD1. The CDR3 is 15 amino acids. Unmatched junction bases numbered 10, after V lost 5 bases and J lost 8 bases. Germline-derived CDR1 and CDR2 are SGHAT and FQNNGV. CDR3 sequence: CASSPRTGRGEKLFF. For the CDR3, the DNA is TGTGCCAGCAGCCCCCGGACAGGGAGAGGCGAAAAACTGTTTTTT.

The chain joins TRBV7-8 to TRBJ1-3, with 7 nucleotides matching TRBD1. This CDR3 region has 14 residues. Germline trimming cut 5 bases from V and 4 bases from J; bases unmatched to any gene: 5. Per germline, CDR1 SGHVS and CDR2 FQNEAQ. The CDR3 region is CASSRPGQGNTIYF. CDR3 in DNA: TGTGCCAGCAGCAGGCCGGGACAGGGAAACACCATATATTTT.

The V and J genes are TRBV14 and TRBJ2-1, with 7 bases matching TRBD2. The CDR3 spans 13 residues. Germline trimming cut 4 bases from V and 8 bases from J; bases unmatched to any gene: 5. Per germline, CDR1 SGHDN and CDR2 FVKESK. CDR3 in DNA: TGTGCCAGCAGCCCCGTAGGGAGGGATGAGCAGTTCTTC. This codes for CASSPVGRDEQFF.

This clone was detected once. The chain recombines TRBV28 with TRBJ2-2, with D hard to call. The CDR3 is 14 amino acids. Per the germline V gene, CDR1 is MDHEN and CDR2 is SYDVKM. Between the trimmed V and J ends, which lost 5 bases and 5 bases, there was a span of 12 bases. The CDR3 region has the DNA TGTGCCAGCAGTCCAGGTGGATGGACCGGGGAGCTGTTTTTT. Translation: CASSPGGWTGELFF.

The rearrangement joins TRBV10-2 to TRBJ2-3; 11 bases agree with TRBD2. Losses at the gene ends were 2 bases for V and 4 bases for J; bases not matched to a gene: 5. Looked up from germline, CDR1 is WSHSY and CDR2 is SAAADI. This CDR3 has 16 amino acids. As DNA, the CDR3 is TGCGCCAGCAGTGAGACTAGCGGGAGAGTGTCAGATACGCAGTATTTT. Translating it yields CASSETSGRVSDTQYF.

The CDR3: CASSTRRDEQFF. The DNA of the CDR3 is TGCGCCAGCTCCACCCGGAGGGATGAGCAGTTCTTC. The chain carries TRBV5-1 and TRBJ2-1; D perhaps matches TRBD2 (6 bases). The V end lost 7 bases, the J end lost 8 bases, and 13 bases lay between the germline ends. CDR3 length: 12 residues. The germline V gene encodes CDR1 SGHRS and CDR2 YFSETQ.

The chain is built from TRBV28 and TRBJ2-7, with a weak D call TRBD2 (5 bases). Germline values: CDR1 MDHEN, CDR2 SYDVKM. The CDR3 runs to 13 residues. With 7 bases removed from V and 4 bases from J, the gap between germline ends came to 14 bases. The CDR3 DNA reads TGTGCCAGCACCCCTTCCCGGGATTACGAGCAGTACTTC. It yields the protein CASTPSRDYEQYF.

This chain links TRBV7-3 with TRBJ2-3; a possible D gene is TRBD1 (5 bases). V lost 5 bases and J 4 bases, leaving 13 bases between the germline ends. Per germline, CDR1 SGHTA and CDR2 FQGTGA. The CDR3 loop spans 14 amino acids. In nucleotides, the CDR3 is TGTGCCAGCAGCCTAGGGGATGGGGCAGATACGCAGTATTTT. It yields the protein CASSLGDGADTQYF.

V usage is TRBV18 and J usage is TRBJ2-2; 8 bases fit TRBD2. The CDR3 length is 20 residues. Per the germline V gene, CDR1 is KGHSH and CDR2 is LQKENI. The V gene end was trimmed by 0 bases and the J gene end by 0 bases; junction bases not matched to a gene: 12. Written as DNA, the CDR3 is TGTGCCAGCTCACCACCGGCCGGGGTTAGCGGGGTTGCGAACACCGGGGAGCTGTTTTTT. This encodes CASSPPAGVSGVANTGELFF.

The chain employs TRBV7-2 and TRBJ2-7; 8 nucleotides align to TRBD1. V lost 2 bases, J lost 0 bases, and 3 bases stayed unmatched. The CDR3 runs 15 residues. Germline V gene lookup returns CDR1 SGHTA and CDR2 FQGNSA. The chain's CDR3 is CASSLRQGASYEQYF. DNA of the CDR3: TGTGCCAGCAGCTTAAGGCAGGGGGCCTCCTACGAGCAGTACTTC. The variable domain in full, completed from reference TRBV7-2 and TRBJ2-7, reads GAGVSQSPSNKVTEKGKDVELRCDPISGHTALYWYRQSLGQGLEFLIYFQGNSAPDKSGLPSDRFSAERTGGSVSTLTIQRTQQEDSAVYLCASSLRQGASYEQYFGPGTRLTVT.

The V gene is TRBV9, the J gene TRBJ2-7; D is unclear. The V gene's germline CDR1 is SGDLS and CDR2 YYNGEE. CDR3 length equals 17 residues. V lost 4 bases and J lost 0, with 20 bases in between. The CDR3 nucleotides are TGTGCCAGCAGCCGAAATGCTCGGACGGTAAGCTCCTACGAGCAGTACTTC. This encodes CASSRNARTVSSYEQYF.

The chain uses TRBV6-5 and TRBJ2-3, with TRBD1 matching over 9 bases. Germline CDR1 is MNHEY and CDR2 is SVGAGI. V lost 5 bases, J lost 1 base, and 4 bases stayed unmatched. The length of the CDR3 is 15 residues. The CDR3 is CASSKDRGGTDTQYF. The CDR3 DNA reads as TGTGCCAGCAGTAAGGACAGGGGTGGCACAGATACGCAGTATTTT.

The table lists this clone with a count of one. CDR3 protein: CASSLLNRENTEAFF. The CDR3, as DNA: TGTGCCAGCAGCCTCCTAAACCGGGAGAACACTGAAGCTTTCTTT. The rearrangement joins TRBV11-2 to TRBJ1-1; the D is unclear. From germline, CDR1 is SGHAT and CDR2 FQNNGV. The V end lost 5 bases, the J end lost 1 base, and 14 bases lay between the germline ends. The CDR3 contains 15 residues.

The rearrangement joins TRBV5-1 to TRBJ2-1, with 10 bases matching TRBD2. This CDR3 is built from 15 residues. Germline CDR1 and CDR2: SGHRS and YFSETQ. The ends lost 4 bases at V and 5 bases at J; junction bases unmatched: 6. DNA for the CDR3: TGCGCCAGCAGCATGCTAGCGGGAGCGGACAATGAGCAGTTCTTC. Residues: CASSMLAGADNEQFF. Supplemented by reference TRBV5-1 and TRBJ2-1, the full variable domain reads KAGVTQTPRYLIKTRGQQVTLSCSPISGHRSVSWYQQTPGQGLQFLFEYFSETQRNKGNFPGRFSGRQFSNSRSEMNVSTLELGDSALYLCASSMLAGADNEQFFGPGTRLTVL.

The chain uses TRBV28 and TRBJ1-5; maybe TRBD1 (5 bases). V shed 6 bases and J shed 7 bases, with 19 bases lying between them. CDR1 MDHEN and CDR2 SYDVKM come from the germline V gene. The CDR3 totals 15 residues. CDR3: CASRPMGRWGQPQHF. Written as DNA, the CDR3 is TGTGCCAGCAGACCAATGGGGCGCTGGGGCCAGCCCCAGCATTTT.

The chain couples TRBV29-1 to TRBJ2-3; maybe TRBD1 (6 bases). This CDR3 has 15 residues. V was shortened by 6 bases and J by 0 bases, with 16 bases between the two germline ends. Germline V gene sequence: CDR1 SQVTM, CDR2 ANQGSEA. The CDR3 DNA follows: TGCAGCGTCGTTACTGGGACACACAGCACAGATACGCAGTATTTT. Its protein product is CSVVTGTHSTDTQYF.

The chain uses TRBV27 and TRBJ2-3; 12 bases fit TRBD2. The CDR3 contains 17 residues. J was trimmed by 6 bases and V by 6 bases; bases with no gene match: 13. CDR1 MNHEY and CDR2 SMNVEV come from the germline V gene (reference sequence). The CDR3 bases are TGTGCCAGCAGGAGACTAGCGGGAGCCCCCAGGGGGGATACGCAGTATTTT. Translating it yields CASRRLAGAPRGDTQYF.